Sequencing of this TCR beta chain was carried out in a study of beta chain features in type 1 diabetes. Study context: Sorted cells from all samples, numbering 95 million to 140 million, were examined.

This CDR3 region has 15 residues. Germline V CDR1 and CDR2: SNHLY, FYNNEI. Germline trimming cut 5 bases from V and 0 bases from J; bases unmatched to any gene: 2. Expressed TCRB transcripts were sequenced because the entire RNA isolate underwent reverse transcription. The table came from immunoSEQ multiplex PCR; TCRdb's copy has only in-frame clones and leaves some out. The sample records about 740,000 clones, under 15% being singletons. Whole-study results and caveats: A closer apparent resemblance between naive, central memory and Treg TCRB repertoires was seen in patients than in healthy donors. Shorter TCRB CDR3s, moderately but significantly so, were found in Type 1 diabetes patients in all four CD4+ subsets.

A single heparinised draw of roughly 110 mL on average was taken per donor. As for this clone: Antigen specificity is unknown.

Sequencing was done on a sample of naive CD4+ T cells from blood. The receptor was isolated from a man aged 18 to 30 with type 1 diabetes. The rearrangement uses TRBV2 and TRBJ2-3; 10 positions agree with TRBD2. The CDR3 sequence: CASSLLAGSTDTQYF. The DNA of the CDR3 is TGTGCCAGCAGTCTACTAGCGGGGAGCACAGATACGCAGTATTTT.